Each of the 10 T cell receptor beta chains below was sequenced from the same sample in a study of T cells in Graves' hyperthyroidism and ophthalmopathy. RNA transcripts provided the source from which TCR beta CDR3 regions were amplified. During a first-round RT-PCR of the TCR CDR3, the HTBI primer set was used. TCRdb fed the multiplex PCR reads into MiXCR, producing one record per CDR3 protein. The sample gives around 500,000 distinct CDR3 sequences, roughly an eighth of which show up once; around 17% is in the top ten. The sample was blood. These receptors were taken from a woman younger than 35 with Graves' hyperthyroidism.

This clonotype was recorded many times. This CDR3 is CASTPGHHSPLHF. CDR3 in DNA: TGTGCCAGCACCCCGGGCCACCATTCACCCCTCCACTTT. The chain uses TRBV27 and TRBJ1-6; D is uncertain. V lost 7 bases, J lost 8 bases, and 12 bases lay in between. The CDR3 spans 13 residues. The V gene's germline CDR1 is MNHEY and CDR2 SMNVEV (reference sequence).

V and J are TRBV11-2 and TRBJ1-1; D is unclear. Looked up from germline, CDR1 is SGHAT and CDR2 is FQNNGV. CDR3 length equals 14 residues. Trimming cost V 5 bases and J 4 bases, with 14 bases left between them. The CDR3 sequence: CASSPTLRSTEAFF. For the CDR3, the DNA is TGTGCCAGCAGCCCGACCCTTCGAAGCACTGAAGCTTTCTTT.

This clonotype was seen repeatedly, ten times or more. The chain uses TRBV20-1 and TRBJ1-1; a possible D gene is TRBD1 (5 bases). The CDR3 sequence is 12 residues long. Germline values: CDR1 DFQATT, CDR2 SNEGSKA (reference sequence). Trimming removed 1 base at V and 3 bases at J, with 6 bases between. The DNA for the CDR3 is TGCAGTGCTAGAGGAGGGGACACTGAAGCTTTCTTT. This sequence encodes CSARGGDTEAFF.

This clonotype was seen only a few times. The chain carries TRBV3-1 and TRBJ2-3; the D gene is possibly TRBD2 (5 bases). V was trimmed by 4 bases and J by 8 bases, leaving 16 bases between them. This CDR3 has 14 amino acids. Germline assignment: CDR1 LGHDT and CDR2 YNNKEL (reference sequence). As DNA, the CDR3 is TGTGCCAGCAGCCCAAGCCCTGCTGCGGGTACGCAGTATTTT. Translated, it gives CASSPSPAAGTQYF.

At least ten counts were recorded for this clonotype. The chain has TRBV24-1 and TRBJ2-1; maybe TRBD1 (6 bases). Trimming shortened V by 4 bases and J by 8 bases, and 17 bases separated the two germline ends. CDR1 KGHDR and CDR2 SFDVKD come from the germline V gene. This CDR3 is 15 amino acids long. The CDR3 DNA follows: TGTGCCACCAGTGACAAAAACAGGGCTAGAGATGAGCAGTTCTTC. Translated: CATSDKNRARDEQFF.

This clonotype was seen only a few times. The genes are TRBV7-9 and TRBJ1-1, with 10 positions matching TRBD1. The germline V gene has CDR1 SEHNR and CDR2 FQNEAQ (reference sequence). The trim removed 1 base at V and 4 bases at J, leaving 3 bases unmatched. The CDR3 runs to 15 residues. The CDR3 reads CASSLGQGAPTEAFF. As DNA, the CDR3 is TGTGCCAGCAGCTTAGGACAGGGGGCGCCCACTGAAGCTTTCTTT.

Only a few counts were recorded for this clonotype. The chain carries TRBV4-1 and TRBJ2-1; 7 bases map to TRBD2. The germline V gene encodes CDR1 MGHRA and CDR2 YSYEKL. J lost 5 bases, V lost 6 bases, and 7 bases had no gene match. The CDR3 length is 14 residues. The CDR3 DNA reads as TGCGCCAGCAGGAGAGGCGGGAGCGACAATGAGCAGTTCTTC. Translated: CASRRGGSDNEQFF.

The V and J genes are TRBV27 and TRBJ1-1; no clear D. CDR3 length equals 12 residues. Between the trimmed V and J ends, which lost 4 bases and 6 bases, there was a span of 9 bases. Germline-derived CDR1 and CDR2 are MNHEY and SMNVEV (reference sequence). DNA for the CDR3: TGTGCCAGCAGTTCCAGCCCAGCTGAAGCTTTCTTT. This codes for CASSSSPAEAFF.

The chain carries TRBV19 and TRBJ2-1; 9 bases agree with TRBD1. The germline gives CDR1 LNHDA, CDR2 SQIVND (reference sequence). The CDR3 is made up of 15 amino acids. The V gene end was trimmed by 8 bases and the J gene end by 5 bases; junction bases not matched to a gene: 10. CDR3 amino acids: CASAGGRTGDNEQFF. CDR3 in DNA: TGTGCCAGTGCCGGGGGGAGGACAGGGGACAATGAGCAGTTCTTC. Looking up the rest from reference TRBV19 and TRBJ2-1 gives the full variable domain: DGGITQSPKYLFRKEGQNVTLSCEQNLNHDAMYWYRQDPGQGLRLIYYSQIVNDFQKGDIAEGYSVSREKKESFPLTVTSAQKNPTAFYLCASAGGRTGDNEQFFGPGTRLTVL.

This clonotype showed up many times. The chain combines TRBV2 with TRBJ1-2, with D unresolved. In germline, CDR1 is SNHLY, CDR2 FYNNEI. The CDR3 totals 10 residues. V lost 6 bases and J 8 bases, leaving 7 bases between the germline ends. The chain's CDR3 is CASSSPGYTF. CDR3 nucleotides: TGTGCCAGCAGCTCCCCCGGCTACACCTTC.